This is a list of T cell receptor beta chains from one sample in a study of blood T cell repertoires in COVID-19. Sequencing used immunoSEQ multiplex PCR; TCRdb keeps in-frame clones, though not all of them. The repertoire consists of 180,000 or so clones, with approximately 86% occurring once and the leading ten covering roughly 1.6%. Input material: peripheral blood. These receptors came from a woman in her 50s with acute or convalescent COVID-19. Each CDR3 is given with its conserved first and last residue. Each record gives: V gene, J gene, D gene, clone size, CDR3 protein, CDR3 DNA. The D gene is left open where the match is weak. Clone size is given for some rows only: seen once, a few or many times, or a class if the clone is expanded.

TRBV24-1,TRBJ1-5,NA,NA,CATSDSSFYSNQPQHF,TGTGCCACCAGTGATTCTAGCTTCTATAGCAATCAGCCCCAGCATTTT
TRBV6-2/TRBV6-3,TRBJ2-7,TRBD2,NA,CASSYFPGGTYEQYF,TGTGCCAGCAGTTACTTCCCCGGGGGGACCTACGAGCAGTACTTC
TRBV27,TRBJ1-4,NA,NA,CASSPGTTNEKLFF,TGTGCCAGCAGTCCGGGGACAACTAATGAAAAACTGTTTTTT
TRBV7-2,TRBJ1-4,NA,NA,CASSLGGSGVGEKLFF,TGTGCCAGCAGCTTAGGCGGGTCCGGGGTTGGAGAAAAACTGTTTTTT
TRBV12-5,TRBJ2-1,TRBD2,NA,CASGLAGTRREQFF,TGTGCTAGTGGTTTGGCTGGGACTAGGCGGGAGCAGTTCTTC
TRBV9,TRBJ2-5,TRBD2,NA,CASSVGGLAVIETQYF,TGTGCCAGCAGCGTAGGGGGACTAGCAGTGATAGAGACCCAGTACTTC
TRBV19,TRBJ1-1,TRBD1,few,CASSIWDRGRETEAFF,TGTGCCAGTAGTATTTGGGACAGGGGTCGTGAGACTGAAGCTTTCTTT
TRBV7-3,TRBJ2-2,NA,NA,CASSPLSTGSTGELFF,TGTGCCAGCAGCCCCTTAAGCACAGGGAGCACCGGGGAGCTGTTTTTT
TRBV6-2/TRBV6-3,TRBJ2-7,TRBD2,NA,CASSSGLAGVVEQYF,TGTGCCAGCAGTTCCGGACTAGCGGGAGTCGTCGAGCAGTACTTC
TRBV11-3,TRBJ2-2,NA,NA,CASSLDQDTGELFF,TGTGCCAGCAGCTTAGATCAGGACACCGGGGAGCTGTTTTTT
TRBV7-9,TRBJ1-3,NA,NA,CASSLLGGGSGNTIYF,TGTGCCAGCAGCCTACTGGGAGGGGGCTCTGGAAACACCATATATTTT
TRBV2,TRBJ1-1,TRBD1,NA,CARLQGDFTEAFF,TGTGCCAGACTACAGGGGGATTTTACTGAAGCTTTCTTT
TRBV27,TRBJ1-4,TRBD1,few,CASGRQGVGEKLFF,TGTGCCAGCGGGAGACAGGGGGTCGGAGAAAAACTGTTTTTT
TRBV30,TRBJ2-1,TRBD2,NA,CAWTLKGRDEQFF,TGTGCCTGGACTCTCAAGGGGAGGGATGAGCAGTTCTTC
TRBV2,TRBJ2-2,TRBD2,NA,CASRLLAGPNTGELFF,TGTGCCAGCAGGTTACTAGCGGGGCCGAACACCGGGGAGCTGTTTTTT
TRBV2,TRBJ2-2,TRBD1,NA,CASSTEGTGGAGELFF,TGTGCCAGCAGTACCGAGGGGACAGGGGGGGCCGGGGAGCTGTTTTTT
TRBV29-1,TRBJ1-2,TRBD1,few,CSVGQGSGYTF,TGCAGCGTTGGACAGGGCAGTGGCTACACCTTC
TRBV6-5,TRBJ2-7,TRBD1,NA,CASSTGTAYEQYF,TGTGCCAGCAGTACAGGGACAGCCTACGAGCAGTACTTC
TRBV6-5,TRBJ2-7,TRBD1,NA,CASSRQGWYEQYF,TGTGCCAGCAGTCGACAGGGGTGGTACGAGCAGTACTTC
TRBV19,TRBJ2-7,TRBD2,NA,CASSIVVSTSGGLYEQYF,TGTGCCAGTAGTATAGTAGTCTCGACTAGCGGGGGACTCTACGAGCAGTACTTC
TRBV5-6,TRBJ2-2,NA,NA,CASSLTSSGILGGELFF,TGTGCCAGCAGCTTGACCTCATCGGGGATTCTCGGCGGGGAGCTGTTTTTT
TRBV7-2,TRBJ2-3,NA,NA,CASSLGPQGRDTQYF,TGTGCCAGCAGCTTAGGCCCCCAGGGTCGAGATACGCAGTATTTT
TRBV5-1,TRBJ2-3,TRBD2,once,CASSPVEAGDTDTQYF,TGCGCCAGCAGCCCAGTAGAAGCGGGGGACACAGATACGCAGTATTTT
TRBV12-3/TRBV12-4,TRBJ2-7,NA,NA,CASSPGSPYEQYF,TGTGCCAGCAGCCCCGGGTCCCCATACGAGCAGTACTTC
TRBV30,TRBJ1-3,NA,NA,CAWSVAGGNFRNTIYF,TGTGCCTGGAGTGTTGCGGGGGGAAACTTTAGAAACACCATATATTTT
TRBV13,TRBJ2-7,TRBD2,few,CASSPGTSGSYEQYF,TGTGCCAGCAGCCCAGGGACTAGCGGGAGCTACGAGCAGTACTTC
TRBV4-3,TRBJ1-1,NA,once,CASSQETTEATEAFF,TGCGCCAGCAGCCAAGAAACGACAGAGGCGACTGAAGCTTTCTTT
TRBV30,TRBJ2-3,NA,once,CAWSRVEDTQYF,TGTGCCTGGAGCCGGGTGGAAGATACGCAGTATTTT
TRBV5-6,TRBJ1-1,TRBD1,NA,CASSWQGAGTEAFF,TGTGCCAGCAGCTGGCAGGGGGCGGGGACTGAAGCTTTCTTT
TRBV6-5,TRBJ2-7,TRBD2,NA,CASSYSSGGALRF,TGTGCCAGCAGTTACTCGAGCGGGGGGGCCCTGCGATTC
TRBV6-2/TRBV6-3,TRBJ2-7,TRBD1,NA,CASSSTGDTYEQYF,TGTGCCAGCAGTTCAACAGGGGACACCTACGAGCAGTACTTC
TRBV6-5,TRBJ2-7,TRBD1,NA,CASGSGTGAYSYEQYF,TGTGCCAGCGGTTCCGGGACAGGTGCTTACTCCTACGAGCAGTACTTC
TRBV7-2,TRBJ2-4,TRBD1,NA,CASSPGTGGAKNIQYF,TGTGCCAGCAGCCCCGGGACAGGGGGAGCCAAAAACATTCAGTACTTC
TRBV7-2,TRBJ2-1,TRBD2,NA,CASSLASGRGWDEQFF,TGTGCCAGCAGCTTAGCAAGCGGGAGGGGATGGGATGAGCAGTTCTTC
TRBV9,TRBJ2-5,TRBD2,NA,CASSVQAGAGETQYF,TGTGCCAGCAGCGTACAGGCGGGAGCGGGAGAGACCCAGTACTTC
TRBV4-1,TRBJ1-5,NA,NA,CASSQDDSFYQPQHF,TGCGCCAGCAGCCAAGACGACAGTTTTTATCAGCCCCAGCATTTT
TRBV11-2,TRBJ2-1,NA,NA,CASSFRDLYYNEQFF,TGTGCCAGCAGCTTCCGGGACTTATATTACAATGAGCAGTTCTTC
TRBV24-1,TRBJ2-1,TRBD1,NA,CATSEPGQGAYNEQFF,TGTGCCACCAGTGAACCGGGACAGGGGGCTTACAATGAGCAGTTCTTC
TRBV27,TRBJ1-6,NA,few,CASSLLVRDSPLHF,TGTGCCAGCAGTTTACTCGTGAGGGATTCACCCCTCCACTTT
TRBV21-1,TRBJ1-4,NA,once,CASSKAGQRMEKLFF,TGTGCCAGCAGCAAAGCGGGACAACGGATGGAAAAACTGTTTTTT
TRBV5-1,TRBJ2-7,NA,NA,CASSWTARGSEQYF,TGCGCCAGCAGCTGGACAGCTCGGGGTAGTGAGCAGTACTTC
TRBV19,TRBJ2-3,TRBD2,once,CASKPGLAGGRDTQYF,TGTGCCAGTAAGCCGGGACTAGCGGGGGGGAGAGATACGCAGTATTTT
TRBV28,TRBJ2-7,NA,NA,CASSLYPGTSSYEQYF,TGTGCCAGCAGTTTATATCCAGGTACCAGCTCCTACGAGCAGTACTTC
TRBV5-1,TRBJ1-2,TRBD1,NA,CASSLNSQGGYGYTF,TGCGCCAGCAGCCTGAATTCGCAGGGGGGCTATGGCTACACCTTC
TRBV3-1/TRBV3-2,TRBJ2-7,NA,NA,CASSQGQPGLTYEQYF,TGTGCCAGCAGCCAAGGACAGCCAGGTCTAACCTACGAGCAGTACTTC
TRBV5-1,TRBJ1-6,NA,NA,CASSHNPGVANSPLHF,TGCGCCAGCAGCCACAATCCGGGGGTGGCTAATTCACCCCTCCACTTT
TRBV28,TRBJ2-2,TRBD2,NA,CASSVLLAGGTNTGELFF,TGTGCCAGCAGTGTCCTTCTTGCGGGGGGAACGAACACCGGGGAGCTGTTTTTT
TRBV7-3,TRBJ2-1,TRBD1,NA,CASSSDRGAYNEQFF,TGTGCCAGCAGCTCCGACAGGGGGGCATACAATGAGCAGTTCTTC
TRBV7-2,TRBJ1-3,NA,NA,CASSLTPSSGNTIYF,TGTGCCAGCAGCTTGACACCAAGCTCTGGAAACACCATATATTTT
TRBV4-1,TRBJ1-4,NA,NA,CASSQGQGLTNEKLFF,TGCGCCAGCAGCCAAGGGCAGGGTTTAACTAATGAAAAACTGTTTTTT
TRBV2,TRBJ2-1,TRBD1,NA,CASSSDRVTEQFF,TGTGCCAGCAGTTCTGACAGGGTCACTGAGCAGTTCTTC
TRBV21-1,TRBJ2-3,NA,NA,CASMTSGKGDTQYF,TGTGCCAGCATGACTAGCGGGAAGGGAGATACGCAGTATTTT
TRBV12-3/TRBV12-4,TRBJ1-1,NA,NA,CASAGTPNTEAFF,TGTGCCAGTGCCGGGACACCGAACACTGAAGCTTTCTTT
TRBV10-3,TRBJ2-3,TRBD2,NA,CAISPSSGREPDTQYF,TGTGCCATCAGTCCTTCTAGCGGGAGGGAGCCGGATACGCAGTATTTT
TRBV18,TRBJ2-4,NA,NA,CASSPQGGVAKNIQYF,TGTGCCAGCTCACCACAAGGGGGGGTAGCCAAAAACATTCAGTACTTC